One sample yielded the 10 T cell receptor beta chains listed below, sequenced in a study of T cells after yellow fever vaccination. TCRdb redid the calling of the 5' RACE reads with MiXCR, one entry per CDR3 protein. The sample lists some 150,000 distinct CDR3 sequences; about 6.2% were seen once. Material: CD4+ T cells sorted from PBMCs, obtained 10 days after the yellow fever booster vaccination. The receptors were gathered from a man aged 25 to 40 who received the YFV17D yellow fever vaccine.

This clonotype has at least ten counts. A read error may produce the germline difference seen at one junction end. The rearrangement links TRBV15 to TRBJ1-1; D gene unclear. Germline V gives CDR1 LNHNV, CDR2 YYDKDF (reference sequence). The CDR3 length is 17 residues. CDR3: CATSRDPDGSLNAEAFF. The CDR3 region has the DNA TGTGCCACCAGCAGAGATCCGGACGGCTCCCTGAACGCTGAAGCTTTCTTT.

This clonotype was found many times. The chain uses TRBV7-8 and TRBJ2-5, with TRBD2 identical over 10 bases. Germline trimming cut 5 bases from V and 4 bases from J; bases unmatched to any gene: 10. CDR3 size: 16 residues. Germline-derived CDR1 and CDR2 are SGHVS and FQNEAQ. The CDR3 region is CASSEWTSGGRETQYF. The CDR3 DNA reads as TGTGCCAGCAGCGAATGGACTAGCGGAGGGAGAGAGACCCAGTACTTC.

The table lists this clonotype with a few counts. CDR3 in amino acids: CASSFSGTAPGELFF. The CDR3 DNA is TGCGCCAGCAGCTTTAGCGGGACCGCCCCCGGGGAGCTGTTTTTT. The chain has TRBV5-1 and TRBJ2-2; TRBD2 aligns across 8 bases. Germline loops: CDR1 SGHRS, CDR2 YFSETQ. The CDR3 covers 15 residues. Trimming at V came to 2 bases and at J to 6 bases, leaving 6 bases not matched to a gene.

This clonotype was counted many times. This chain uses TRBV7-2 with TRBJ2-7; possibly TRBD1 or TRBD2 for D (5 bases each). Per germline, CDR1 SGHTA and CDR2 FQGNSA. Trimming took 1 base from V and 5 from J, leaving 12 bases between them. This CDR3 has 14 residues. CDR3 sequence: CASSLVRVGDEQYF. CDR3 DNA: TGTGCCAGCAGCTTAGTGAGGGTAGGGGACGAGCAGTACTTC.

In this sample, this clonotype turned up many times. Written as DNA, the CDR3 is TGTGCCAGCAGCTTAGGTTCGGGAACTAGCGGCAATGAGCAGTTCTTC. This sequence encodes CASSLGSGTSGNEQFF. This chain links TRBV7-9 with TRBJ2-1; 8 bases are shared with TRBD2. The V and J ends lost 1 base and 6 bases, in that order; junction bases with no gene match: 8. CDR1 and CDR2 (germline): SEHNR, FQNEAQ (reference sequence). This CDR3 contains 16 residues.

The table lists this clonotype with a few counts. The rearrangement uses TRBV27 and TRBJ2-7, with TRBD2 identical over 10 bases. Germline V CDR1 and CDR2: MNHEY, SMNVEV (reference sequence). This CDR3 has 14 residues. Trimming at V came to 3 bases and at J to 7 bases, leaving 6 bases not matched to a gene. The CDR3 reads CASSFQREGGEQYF. In DNA, the CDR3 is TGTGCCAGCAGTTTTCAGCGGGAGGGTGGAGAGCAGTACTTC.

This chain links TRBV7-2 with TRBJ2-1; D might be TRBD2 (6 bases). V lost 4 bases to trimming and J lost 3 bases, with 10 bases between them. The CDR3 runs to 14 residues. From germline, CDR1 is SGHTA and CDR2 FQGNSA. CDR3 nucleotides: TGTGCCAGCAGCTCGCCGGGGGACTACAATGAGCAGTTCTTC. Its protein product is CASSSPGDYNEQFF.

This clonotype was counted many times. The chain has TRBV5-1 and TRBJ2-7, with D maybe TRBD1 (6 bases). Trimming cost V 0 bases and J 0 bases, with 13 bases left between them. This CDR3 comprises 16 residues. CDR1 is SGHRS, CDR2 YFSETQ, per germline. The CDR3 spells CASSLAQGVGSYEQYF. The CDR3 DNA reads TGCGCCAGCAGCTTGGCACAGGGCGTCGGCTCCTACGAGCAGTACTTC. Full variable domain (missing parts from reference TRBV5-1 and TRBJ2-7): KAGVTQTPRYLIKTRGQQVTLSCSPISGHRSVSWYQQTPGQGLQFLFEYFSETQRNKGNFPGRFSGRQFSNSRSEMNVSTLELGDSALYLCASSLAQGVGSYEQYFGPGTRLTVT.

The table lists this clonotype with many counts. This chain joins TRBV4-3 and TRBJ2-3; tentatively, D is TRBD1 or TRBD2 (6 bases each). V lost 4 bases, J lost 1 base, and 12 bases lay in between. Germline CDR1 is LGHNA and CDR2 is YSLEER. There are 15 residues in the CDR3. CDR3 sequence reads: CASSPRGQGTDTQYF. CDR3 nucleotides: TGCGCCAGCAGCCCCCGGGGGCAAGGCACAGATACGCAGTATTTT.

This clonotype was counted only a few times. The chain uses TRBV3-1 and TRBJ2-6; 7 nucleotides align to TRBD2. The germline CDR1 and CDR2 sequences are LGHDT and YNNKEL (reference sequence). With 4 bases clipped from V and 1 base from J, the junction kept 4 bases outside the gene matches. The CDR3 runs 16 residues. The CDR3 DNA is TGTGCCAGCAGCCCCGGGGGGTGGTCTGGGGCCAACGTCCTGACTTTC. Translation: CASSPGGWSGANVLTF.